The sequence of this T cell receptor beta chain was determined in a study of blood T cell repertoires in COVID-19. The wider study: COVID-19 samples from acute and convalescent phases originated in the United States, Italy and Spain. In each case, the material was cDNA or gDNA derived from T cells, B-cell-depleted T cells, or PBMCs.

The protocol was immunoSEQ multiplex PCR, while the TCRdb copy is restricted to in-frame clones and leaves out a portion. The table has 120,000 or so clones, roughly 85% seen once. The CDR3 extends over 16 amino acids. Germline loops: CDR1 MNHEY, CDR2 SMNVEV (reference sequence). The ends were cut back, 1 base at V and 10 bases at J, with 20 bases in the middle. The source of this sequence is a human donor in a cohort sampled during active COVID-19. The specimen sequenced was peripheral blood. The chain joins TRBV27 to TRBJ2-1, with D perhaps matching TRBD2 (6 bases). The CDR3 sequence is CASSLLVRAGGGEQFF. CDR3 bases: TGTGCCAGCAGTTTATTGGTGCGGGCAGGTGGGGGGGAGCAGTTCTTC.